This T cell receptor beta chain appears in the sequencing data of a study of beta chain features in type 1 diabetes. Study-wide results and limits: It was not settled here whether HLA type affects TCRB rearrangement. VDJ junctions in type 1 diabetes patients carried more deletions and fewer insertions. There was a moderate but significant shortening of TCRB CDR3s in all four CD4+ subsets of Type 1 diabetes patients. PCR might preferentially amplify shorter templates, equally in patients and controls.

As every portion of the isolated RNA was reverse transcribed, the sequencing read expressed TCRB transcripts. Sequenced by immunoSEQ multiplex PCR; TCRdb stores in-frame clones only, minus some. This sample has about 700,000 clones, with around an eighth found just once. This clone occurred a few times. Antigen: not known. V lost 4 bases to trimming and J lost 8 bases, with 12 bases between them. The CDR3 consists of 12 residues. Germline V gene data show CDR1 as SGHNT and CDR2 as YYREEE (reference sequence). This sequence joins TRBV5-4 and TRBJ1-2; no reliable D call. This clonotype was obtained from a man aged 18-30 years with type 1 diabetes. Sequenced sample: naive CD4+ T cells from blood. The CDR3 is CASSTPSGGYTF. CDR3 in DNA: TGTGCCAGCAGCACCCCCTCGGGAGGCTACACCTTC.